The entry that follows covers one T cell receptor (beta chain) sequence. These data originate in a study of blood T cell repertoires in COVID-19. The V segment lost 4 bases and the J segment 10 bases; nucleotides outside the gene matches: 10. CDR1 and CDR2 from the germline V gene are LGHDT and YNNKEL (reference sequence). The CDR3 totals 13 residues. TCRdb's table, derived via immunoSEQ multiplex PCR, lists solely in-frame clones and lacks some. The top ten clones hold 6% to 7% of a sample with around 280,000 clones, approximately 88% of them seen once. What was sequenced was PBMCs or T cells enriched from blood (not recorded which). The sequence was obtained from a woman aged 40 to 55 who had recovered from COVID-19. The rearrangement uses TRBV3-1 (or the pseudogene TRBV3-2) and TRBJ2-7, with 7 bases that match TRBD1. The DNA for the CDR3 is TGTGCCAGCAGCCTCATCGAGGGGGCAGGACAGTACTTC. Protein product: CASSLIEGAGQYF.